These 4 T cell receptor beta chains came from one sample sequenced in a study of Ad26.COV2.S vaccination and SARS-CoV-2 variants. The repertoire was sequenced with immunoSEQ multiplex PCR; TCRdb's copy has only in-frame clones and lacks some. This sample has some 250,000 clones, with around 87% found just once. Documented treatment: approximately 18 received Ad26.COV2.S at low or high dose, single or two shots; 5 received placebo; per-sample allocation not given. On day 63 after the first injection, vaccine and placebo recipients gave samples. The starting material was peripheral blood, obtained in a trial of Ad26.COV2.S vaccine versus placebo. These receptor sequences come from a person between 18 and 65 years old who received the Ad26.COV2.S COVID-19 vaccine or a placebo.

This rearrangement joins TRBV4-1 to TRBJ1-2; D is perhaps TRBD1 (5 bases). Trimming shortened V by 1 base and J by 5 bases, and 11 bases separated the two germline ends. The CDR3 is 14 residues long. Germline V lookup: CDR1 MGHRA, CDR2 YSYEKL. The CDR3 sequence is CASSQVIGVYGYTF. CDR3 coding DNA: TGCGCCAGCAGCCAAGTAATAGGGGTTTATGGCTACACCTTC.

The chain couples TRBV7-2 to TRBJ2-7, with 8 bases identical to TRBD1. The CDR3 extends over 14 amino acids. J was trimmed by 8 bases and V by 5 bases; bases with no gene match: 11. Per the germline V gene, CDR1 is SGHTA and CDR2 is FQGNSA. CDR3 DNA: TGTGCCAGCAGCGACCGGGACAGGCTTTCTAAGCAGTACTTC. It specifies CASSDRDRLSKQYF.

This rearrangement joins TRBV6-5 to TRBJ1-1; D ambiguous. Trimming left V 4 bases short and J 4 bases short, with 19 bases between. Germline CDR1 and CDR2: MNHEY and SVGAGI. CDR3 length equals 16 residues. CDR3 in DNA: TGTGCCAGCAGTTTGTCGCACTACTCAGTTGGCACTGAAGCTTTCTTT. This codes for CASSLSHYSVGTEAFF.

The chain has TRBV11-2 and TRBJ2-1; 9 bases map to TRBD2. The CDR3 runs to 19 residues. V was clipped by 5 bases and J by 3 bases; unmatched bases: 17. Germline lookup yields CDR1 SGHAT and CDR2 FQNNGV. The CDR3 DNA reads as TGTGCCAGCAGCCCCCGTACGAGGCTAGCGGGGACCTTCTACAATGAGCAGTTCTTC. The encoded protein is CASSPRTRLAGTFYNEQFF.